This T cell receptor (beta chain) was recorded in a study of response to subunit inactivated influenza vaccine. Study-wide findings and caveats: There was a suggestion from the authors that each seasonal influenza vaccination recruits few new T cells.

As to this clonotype: What it binds is not known.

Germline V gene lookup returns CDR1 SGDLS and CDR2 YYNGEE. The CDR3 has 14 residues. The V segment lost 3 bases and the J segment 6 bases; nucleotides outside the gene matches: 4. TCRdb reprocessed the RT-PCR reads via MiXCR and lists one record per CDR3 protein. The repertoire holds about 540,000 distinct CDR3 sequences, with 20% to 25% as singletons. These same data were also listed under a study on T cells expressing NK-cell markers. From that paper: The TCR beta cDNA came from 5'RACE template switching with UMIs. The study sequenced eight donors, seven HCMV-seropositive and one seronegative. Of CD8+ T cells, about 1.0-7.5% belonged to dominant NKG2C+ clonotypes in roughly six donors.

The V gene is TRBV9, the J gene TRBJ2-5; TRBD2 agrees at 11 bases. The TCR comes from a man aged 50-59 years who received an inactivated influenza vaccine. The source material was CD4+ T cells sorted from PBMCs, sampled about 11 days after vaccination. CDR3 sequence reads: CASSAGTSGQTQYF. The CDR3 bases are TGTGCCAGCAGCGCTGGGACTAGCGGACAGACCCAGTACTTC.